These T cell receptor beta chains were read from a single sample in a study of blood T cell repertoires in COVID-19. Some clones are missing from TCRdb's copy, which holds only in-frame ones; the method was immunoSEQ multiplex PCR. The table shows about 150,000 clones, with under 85% occurring only once. The sample comprised peripheral blood. Every receptor here comes from a man aged 60-69 years with COVID-19, enrolled during active disease. The CDR3 runs from the conserved cysteine through the conserved F or W. Fields, in order: D gene, J gene, V gene, clone size, CDR3 protein, CDR3 DNA. A D gene is named only where the DNA matches it firmly. Only part of the rows carry a size: once, few, many, or a class if the clone is expanded.

-,TRBJ2-7,TRBV11-2,-,CASSLTSLYEQYF,TGTGCCAGCAGCTTAACTAGCCTCTACGAGCAGTACTTC
TRBD2,TRBJ2-7,TRBV11-2,-,CASTTNTLAGEQYF,TGTGCCAGCACCACTAACACTCTAGCGGGCGAGCAGTACTTC
TRBD1,TRBJ1-2,TRBV25-1,-,CASSGTGIYGYTF,TGTGCCAGCAGTGGGACAGGGATCTATGGCTACACCTTC
-,TRBJ1-1,TRBV29-1,-,CSVSKGLGSGEAFF,TGCAGCGTTTCCAAGGGACTGGGGAGCGGCGAAGCTTTCTTT
-,TRBJ1-5,TRBV5-4,-,CASSLVLAQDNQPQHF,TGTGCCAGCAGCTTGGTCTTAGCACAGGACAATCAGCCCCAGCATTTT
-,TRBJ1-1,TRBV9,-,CASSRTLQGNTEAFF,TGTGCCAGCAGCCGTACTTTGCAGGGGAACACTGAAGCTTTCTTT
TRBD2,TRBJ2-5,TRBV6-4,-,CASSDSVAGGPRGETQYF,TGTGCCAGCAGTGACTCGGTAGCGGGAGGGCCGAGGGGAGAGACCCAGTACTTC
TRBD1,TRBJ1-2,TRBV6-2/TRBV6-3,-,CASSGQGYPNYGYTF,TGTGCCAGCAGTGGACAGGGGTATCCTAACTATGGCTACACCTTC
TRBD1,TRBJ1-1,TRBV18,-,CASSDYRGTRTEAFF,TGTGCCAGCTCCGACTACAGGGGGACTCGCACTGAAGCTTTCTTT
TRBD1,TRBJ1-6,TRBV20-1,-,CSASEGTVFNSPLHF,TGCAGTGCTAGTGAGGGGACAGTGTTTAATTCACCCCTCCACTTT
TRBD1,TRBJ2-2,TRBV5-1,once,CASRPVTGITGELFF,TGCGCCAGCAGGCCGGTGACAGGGATCACCGGGGAGCTGTTTTTT
-,TRBJ1-1,TRBV7-3,few,CASSFELSAFF,TGTGCCAGCAGCTTCGAACTATCCGCTTTCTTT
-,TRBJ2-1,TRBV5-1,-,CASSLQGNTYNEQFF,TGCGCCAGCAGCTTGCAGGGAAATACCTACAATGAGCAGTTCTTC
TRBD1,TRBJ2-2,TRBV3-1/TRBV3-2,-,CASSPSRTGHTGELFF,TGTGCCAGCAGCCCCTCAAGGACAGGGCACACCGGGGAGCTGTTTTTT
-,TRBJ2-2,TRBV6-2/TRBV6-3,few,CASSQAGPAGELFF,TGTGCCAGCAGTCAAGCAGGGCCTGCTGGGGAGCTGTTTTTT
TRBD1,TRBJ2-7,TRBV15,-,CATSRVRTGGSYEQYF,TGTGCCACCAGCAGAGTGAGGACAGGGGGCTCCTACGAGCAGTACTTC
-,TRBJ2-1,TRBV9,-,CASSVRYNEQFF,TGTGCCAGCAGCGTCCGGTACAATGAGCAGTTCTTC
-,TRBJ1-1,TRBV13,-,CASSLYSSSRIEAFF,TGTGCCAGCAGCTTATATAGTAGCTCCCGAATCGAAGCTTTCTTT
-,TRBJ1-2,TRBV7-8,once,CASSLDAGYNYGYTF,TGTGCCAGCAGCTTAGATGCAGGCTATAACTATGGCTACACCTTC
TRBD1,TRBJ1-5,TRBV11-2,-,CASSNDRDQPQHF,TGTGCCAGCAGCAATGACAGGGATCAGCCCCAGCATTTT
TRBD1,TRBJ1-3,TRBV3-1/TRBV3-2,few,CASSPRDRESGNTIYF,TGTGCCAGCAGCCCGCGGGACAGGGAATCTGGAAACACCATATATTTT
TRBD1,TRBJ2-7,TRBV28,-,CASLMGQGAGEQYF,TGTGCCAGCTTAATGGGACAGGGGGCGGGCGAGCAGTACTTC
-,TRBJ2-7,TRBV6-6,-,CASKDGAYEQYF,TGTGCCAGCAAAGACGGAGCCTACGAGCAGTACTTC
TRBD1,TRBJ1-1,TRBV3-1/TRBV3-2,-,CAGKSRKGALDTEAFF,TGTGCCGGAAAAAGTAGAAAGGGGGCATTGGACACTGAAGCTTTCTTT
-,TRBJ1-6,TRBV2,-,CASMLTGLGNSPLHF,TGTGCCAGCATGTTGACAGGATTGGGAAATTCACCCCTCCACTTT
-,TRBJ1-2,TRBV19,-,CASSKGAYGYTF,TGTGCCAGTAGTAAAGGGGCCTATGGCTACACCTTC
-,TRBJ1-5,TRBV29-1,-,CSVQDSSQPQHF,TGCAGCGTCCAGGACAGTTCGCAGCCCCAGCATTTT
TRBD2,TRBJ2-1,TRBV6-5,-,CASRTSGGAYEQFF,TGTGCCAGCAGAACTAGCGGGGGGGCTTATGAGCAGTTCTTC
TRBD1,TRBJ1-4,TRBV13,-,CASSLGTGATNEKLFF,TGTGCCAGCAGCTTGGGGACAGGCGCAACTAATGAAAAACTGTTTTTT
TRBD1,TRBJ1-5,TRBV6-5,-,CASRLGQGSNQPQHF,TGTGCCAGCAGACTTGGACAGGGTAGCAATCAGCCCCAGCATTTT
-,TRBJ1-2,TRBV5-1,-,CASSPAAGAYGYTF,TGCGCCAGCAGCCCCGCCGCCGGAGCCTATGGCTACACCTTC
-,TRBJ1-5,TRBV7-2,-,CASSFPGMRQPQHF,TGTGCCAGCAGCTTCCCAGGGATGCGGCAGCCCCAGCATTTT
TRBD1,TRBJ2-5,TRBV18,-,CASSPVDRAETQYF,TGTGCCAGCTCACCGGTGGACAGGGCTGAGACCCAGTACTTC
TRBD1,TRBJ2-5,TRBV11-3,-,CASSLDRSGTGQETQYF,TGTGCCAGCAGCTTAGATAGGAGCGGGACAGGGCAAGAGACCCAGTACTTC
-,TRBJ1-5,TRBV4-3,-,CASSQDVFPRENQPQHF,TGCGCCAGCAGCCAAGATGTGTTCCCCAGGGAAAATCAGCCCCAGCATTTT
-,TRBJ1-3,TRBV11-3,-,CASSLDLTVSPYTGSGNTIYF,TGTGCCAGCAGCTTAGACCTGACAGTTTCCCCCTATACCGGTTCTGGAAACACCATATATTTT
TRBD2,TRBJ2-7,TRBV3-1/TRBV3-2,-,CASSQVVAGSYEQYF,TGTGCCAGCAGCCAAGTAGTAGCGGGATCCTACGAGCAGTACTTC
TRBD1,TRBJ2-5,TRBV7-2,-,CASSLGPGGGETQYF,TGTGCCAGCAGCTTAGGGCCAGGGGGCGGGGAGACCCAGTACTTC
TRBD2,TRBJ2-5,TRBV27,-,CASSFSGGAETQYF,TGTGCCAGCAGTTTTAGCGGGGGGGCGGAGACCCAGTACTTC
-,TRBJ1-1,TRBV11-2,few,CASSLVMGQVNTEAFF,TGTGCCAGCAGCTTAGTTATGGGGCAAGTGAACACTGAAGCTTTCTTT
-,TRBJ1-2,TRBV6-5,-,CASRDKSANYGYTF,TGTGCCAGCAGAGACAAATCAGCTAACTATGGCTACACCTTC
-,TRBJ2-5,TRBV7-2,-,CASSPGLAVETQYF,TGTGCCAGCAGCCCAGGACTGGCAGTAGAGACCCAGTACTTC
-,TRBJ1-1,TRBV3-1/TRBV3-2,-,CASSQERAPTTFEAFF,TGTGCCAGCAGCCAAGAGAGGGCGCCCACGACCTTTGAAGCTTTCTTT
TRBD2,TRBJ2-3,TRBV9,-,CASSPGLAGVTDTQYF,TGTGCCAGCAGCCCCGGACTAGCGGGGGTGACAGATACGCAGTATTTT
-,TRBJ2-1,TRBV4-1,-,CASSQEVAESSYNEQFF,TGCGCCAGCAGCCAAGAAGTAGCGGAGAGCTCCTACAATGAGCAGTTCTTC
-,TRBJ1-3,TRBV7-8,-,CASSLAGAAGNTIYF,TGTGCCAGCAGCTTAGCGGGGGCAGCTGGAAACACCATATATTTT
-,TRBJ1-5,TRBV7-2,-,CASSLVANQPQHF,TGTGCCAGCAGCTTAGTCGCGAATCAGCCCCAGCATTTT
-,TRBJ2-5,TRBV5-6,-,CASSLGGRQETQYF,TGTGCCAGCAGCTTGGGAGGGAGGCAAGAGACCCAGTACTTC
-,TRBJ1-2,TRBV2,-,CASTRTETNYGYTF,TGTGCCAGCACTCGGACAGAAACTAACTATGGCTACACCTTC
TRBD1,TRBJ1-3,TRBV19,-,CASSIRTGAASGNTIYF,TGTGCCAGTAGTATTCGGACAGGGGCGGCCTCTGGAAACACCATATATTTT
TRBD2,TRBJ2-2,TRBV25-1,-,CASSDATSGRAAGELFF,TGTGCCAGCAGTGACGCGACTAGCGGGAGGGCCGCCGGGGAGCTGTTTTTT
-,TRBJ1-1,TRBV4-3,-,CASSQKDRNTEAFF,TGCGCCAGCAGCCAGAAGGACAGGAACACTGAAGCTTTCTTT